These 27 T cell receptor beta chains originate from one sample sequenced in a study of shared clonotypes between healthy human individuals. The assay was immunoSEQ multiplex PCR, and TCRdb's table has in-frame clones only and misses some. The data hold 520,000 or so clones, with more than 65% observed a single time. Sequencing input: PBMCs. These receptors came from a woman in her thirties or forties in good health. Some clones in this sample may be carry-over from other donors' samples.

The chain employs TRBV27 and TRBJ1-1; no reliable D call. CDR1 and CDR2 from the germline V gene are MNHEY and SMNVEV (reference sequence). Trimming cost V 6 bases and J 1 base, with 15 bases left between them. The CDR3 totals 15 residues. In nucleotides, the CDR3 is TGTGCCAGCAGAGAAACTAGAGGGTGGAACACTGAAGCTTTCTTT. Amino acid sequence: CASRETRGWNTEAFF.

V and J are TRBV7-2 and TRBJ2-1; weak D call: TRBD2 (5 bases). The V end lost 6 bases, the J end lost 9 bases, and 18 bases lay between the germline ends. Germline V gene data show CDR1 as SGHTA and CDR2 as FQGNSA. The CDR3 is 14 amino acids. In DNA, the CDR3 is TGTGCCAGCAGTCCCGCCGGTCCCCGGGGTGAGCAGTTCTTC. Translating it yields CASSPAGPRGEQFF.

This chain links TRBV30 with TRBJ2-7; D could derive from TRBD1 or TRBD2 (6 bases each). V dropped 4 bases and J dropped 2 bases, with 12 bases sitting between them. The CDR3 totals 13 residues. The germline V gene has CDR1 GTSNPN and CDR2 SVGIG (reference sequence). The CDR3 region is CAWIRRGTYEQYF. The CDR3 nucleotides are TGTGCCTGGATAAGGAGGGGGACCTACGAGCAGTACTTC.

For this clone: Other DNA sequences in this sample translate to the same CDR3. The rearrangement joins TRBV7-3 to TRBJ2-3, with a tentative D call TRBD1 (5 bases). Trimming pared 3 bases from V and 6 bases from J, leaving 10 bases between. This CDR3 is 13 amino acids long. The germline V gene encodes CDR1 SGHTA and CDR2 FQGTGA. The CDR3 DNA reads as TGTGCCAGCAGCTTGTCAGGGTCGGATACGCAGTATTTT. Translation: CASSLSGSDTQYF. The full variable domain, its missing parts supplied by reference TRBV7-3 and TRBJ2-3, is GAGVSQTPSNKVTEKGKYVELRCDPISGHTALYWYRQSLGQGPEFLIYFQGTGAADDSGLPNDRFFAVRPEGSVSTLKIQRTERGDSAVYLCASSLSGSDTQYFGPGTRLTVL.

CDR3 bases: TGTGCCAGCACCCAAGAGGGGACCGTTGGCTACACCTTC. Translated, it gives CASTQEGTVGYTF. The V call is TRBV6-6, the J call TRBJ1-2, with a tentative D call TRBD1 (5 bases). CDR1 is MNHNY, CDR2 SVGAGI, per germline (reference sequence). Trimming left V 7 bases short and J 7 bases short, with 16 bases between. There are 13 residues in the CDR3.

The chain combines TRBV28 with TRBJ1-1; no reliable D call. This CDR3 region has 14 residues. Trimming cost V 2 bases and J 7 bases, with 14 bases left between them. Germline V lookup: CDR1 MDHEN, CDR2 SYDVKM. The CDR3 DNA sequence: TGTGCCAGCAGTTTACTACCGGGGTGGGGTGAAGCTTTCTTT. Amino acids: CASSLLPGWGEAFF.

Note on this clone: The junction departs from germline at one end; a sequencing error may be responsible. This chain uses TRBV27 with TRBJ2-7; maybe TRBD1 (6 bases). Looked up from germline, CDR1 is MNHEY and CDR2 is SMNVEV (reference sequence). The CDR3 is 12 residues long. The chain's CDR3 is CASSRGQYVQYF. The CDR3 nucleotides read TGTGCCAGCAGTAGAGGACAGTACGTGCAGTACTTC.

The gene calls are TRBV2 and TRBJ1-2; no clear D gene. The CDR3 totals 13 residues. V was pared by 8 bases and J by 4 bases, with 14 bases between. The germline V gene has CDR1 SNHLY and CDR2 FYNNEI. The CDR3 region is CASRIAAVYGYTF. The CDR3 DNA is TGTGCCAGCCGGATAGCGGCGGTCTATGGCTACACCTTC.

A note on this clone: With only one base between it and a far larger clone, this is likely a read error. This chain links TRBV4-2 with TRBJ1-1; 7 bases map to TRBD1. CDR3 length: 16 residues. Germline CDR1 is LGHNA and CDR2 is YNFKEQ. CDR3 amino acids: CASSQASDRVNTEASF. In nucleotides, the CDR3 is TGTGCCAGCAGCCAAGCGTCTGACAGGGTGAACACTGAAGCTTCCTTT.

The chain uses TRBV6-4 and TRBJ2-3; 7 bases map to TRBD1. CDR1 and CDR2 from the germline V gene are MRHNA and SNTAGT. The trim removed 6 bases at V and 3 bases at J, leaving 3 bases unmatched. The CDR3 spans 13 residues. CDR3 nucleotide sequence: TGTGCCAGCAGGGCGACAGGGACAGATACGCAGTATTTT. Translating it yields CASRATGTDTQYF.

CDR3 sequence reads: CASSFSYLGRRRNYEQYF. As DNA, the CDR3 is TGTGCCAGCAGTTTCTCTTATTTGGGCAGGCGTCGGAACTACGAGCAGTACTTC. The chain uses TRBV28 and TRBJ2-7; D gene uncertain. Germline CDR1 reads MDHEN; CDR2 reads SYDVKM. V shed 3 bases and J shed 3 bases, with 24 bases lying between them. The CDR3 is 18 residues long.

This chain connects TRBV15 to TRBJ2-1; 7 bases agree with TRBD1. Germline trimming cut 3 bases from V and 8 bases from J; bases unmatched to any gene: 7. Germline V gene lookup returns CDR1 LNHNV and CDR2 YYDKDF (reference sequence). The CDR3 consists of 14 residues. The CDR3 here is CATSRTGFIDEQFF. The CDR3 bases are TGTGCCACCAGCAGGACAGGGTTTATCGATGAGCAGTTCTTC.

The chain recombines TRBV7-3 with TRBJ2-7, with D possibly matching TRBD1 (5 bases). Per the germline V gene, CDR1 is SGHTA and CDR2 is FQGTGA. The V end was cut by 5 bases, the J end by 7 bases, with 15 bases between. This CDR3 has 13 residues. CDR3 in amino acids: CASSQGPLEEQYF. The CDR3 bases are TGTGCCAGCAGCCAGGGCCCCTTGGAGGAGCAGTACTTC.

The chain recombines TRBV19 with TRBJ2-7; unclear D gene. Looked up from germline, CDR1 is LNHDA and CDR2 is SQIVND (reference sequence). The ends were cut back, 3 bases at V and 6 bases at J, with 12 bases in the middle. This CDR3 has 13 amino acids. CDR3 coding DNA: TGTGCCAGTAGTATGACCCGGGCAGGCGAGCAGTACTTC. As protein: CASSMTRAGEQYF.

For the CDR3, the DNA is TGCGCCAGCAGCTCCAGGACAGGGGATACTGAAAAACTGTTTTTT. The encoded protein is CASSSRTGDTEKLFF. The chain links TRBV5-1 to TRBJ1-4, with 9 nucleotides matching TRBD1. Trimming removed 3 bases from V and 7 bases from J; junction bases left unmatched: 7. Germline CDR1 and CDR2: SGHRS and YFSETQ. This CDR3 contains 15 residues.

Concerning this clone itself: This sequence may be a read error, since a much larger clone differs from it by one base. The chain is built from TRBV4-2 and TRBJ2-3, with 10 bases that match TRBD2. This CDR3 comprises 15 residues. Germline values: CDR1 LGHNA, CDR2 YNFKEQ. Losses at the gene ends were 4 bases for V and 0 bases for J; bases not matched to a gene: 1. The CDR3 protein is CASSPTSGSTDTQYF. The CDR3 nucleotides are TGTGCCAGCAGCCCGACTAGCGGGAGCACAGATACGCAGTATTTT.

Regarding this clone: The same CDR3 arises from other DNA sequences in this sample as well. The chain uses TRBV11-2 and TRBJ2-7, with a tentative D call TRBD2 (5 bases). This CDR3 is built from 15 residues. CDR1 and CDR2 (germline): SGHAT, FQNNGV. The V gene lost 1 base and the J gene lost 0 bases, with 10 bases spanning the gap. Here the CDR3 DNA reads TGTGCCAGCAGCTTAGGGTCGGGGAGCTCCTACGAGCAGTACTTC. Its translation: CASSLGSGSSYEQYF.

The chain is built from TRBV4-2 and TRBJ2-5, with 7 bases aligning to TRBD2. The CDR3 loop spans 17 amino acids. CDR1 is LGHNA, CDR2 YNFKEQ, per germline. With 0 bases clipped from V and 5 bases from J, the junction kept 12 bases outside the gene matches. The CDR3 nucleotides read TGTGCCAGCAGCCAAGAGGCGGGGGTAGGGCGGGACGAGACCCAGTACTTC. Amino acids: CASSQEAGVGRDETQYF.

The chain uses TRBV4-3 and TRBJ2-1; 8 bases line up with TRBD2. V trimming: 1 base; J trimming: 0 bases; junction bases outside the gene matches: 14. This CDR3 is 20 amino acids long. Germline CDR1 LGHNA, CDR2 YSLEER. The CDR3 sequence: CASSQGFRDWREASYNEQFF. CDR3 in DNA: TGCGCCAGCAGCCAAGGATTCCGGGATTGGCGGGAGGCCTCCTACAATGAGCAGTTCTTC.

For the CDR3, the DNA is TGTGCCACCAGCAGCCCGGACAGTCCCTACGAGCAGTACTTC. This sequence encodes CATSSPDSPYEQYF. The V call is TRBV15, the J call TRBJ2-7; D is perhaps TRBD1 (6 bases). Trimming removed 3 bases from V and 2 bases from J, with 11 bases in between. This CDR3 is 14 amino acids long. The germline CDR1 and CDR2 sequences are LNHNV and YYDKDF (reference sequence).

This clone was seen only once. The chain is built from TRBV7-9 and TRBJ2-3; D remains unclear. Trimming cost V 5 bases and J 1 base, with 7 bases left between them. Germline lookup yields CDR1 SEHNR and CDR2 FQNEAQ (reference sequence). The CDR3 length is 13 residues. CDR3 sequence: CASSPKGTDTQYF. The DNA for the CDR3 is TGTGCCAGCAGCCCTAAGGGCACAGATACGCAGTATTTT.

The rearrangement links TRBV19 to TRBJ1-5; possibly TRBD1 for D (6 bases). CDR3 size: 16 residues. Trimming stripped 4 bases from V and 1 base from J, with 14 bases between. Germline CDR1 reads LNHDA; CDR2 reads SQIVND (reference sequence). As DNA, the CDR3 is TGTGCCAGTAGTACGGACAGTATCAGAAGCAATCAGCCCCAGCATTTT. Translating it yields CASSTDSIRSNQPQHF.

The V call is TRBV14, the J call TRBJ2-3, with D unresolved. The CDR3 runs to 17 residues. From germline, CDR1 is SGHDN and CDR2 FVKESK. Deletions cut 0 bases from V and 4 bases from J, with 17 bases between. The CDR3 loop is CASSQDPRGLDADTQYF. CDR3 nucleotides: TGTGCCAGCAGCCAAGACCCTCGAGGTTTGGATGCAGATACGCAGTATTTT. Complete variable domain (other parts from reference TRBV14 and TRBJ2-3): EAGVTQFPSHSVIEKGQTVTLRCDPISGHDNLYWYRRVMGKEIKFLLHFVKESKQDESGMPNNRFLAERTGGTYSTLKVQPAELEDSGVYFCASSQDPRGLDADTQYFGPGTRLTVL.

V gene TRBV5-1 combines with J gene TRBJ2-2, with D possibly matching TRBD2 (5 bases). CDR1 and CDR2 from the germline V gene are SGHRS and YFSETQ. V dropped 1 base and J dropped 7 bases, with 11 bases sitting between them. The CDR3 totals 14 residues. CDR3 bases: TGCGCCAGCAGCTTGCCGGGGTCGAACGGGGAGCTGTTTTTT. This encodes CASSLPGSNGELFF.

V is TRBV2 and J is TRBJ1-3, with TRBD1 matching 9 bases. CDR1 is SNHLY and CDR2 is FYNNEI in the germline V gene. The CDR3 sequence is 17 residues long. V trimming: 7 bases; J trimming: 0 bases; junction bases outside the gene matches: 10. The CDR3 region is CASIERQGVLSGNTIYF. The CDR3 nucleotides are TGTGCCAGCATCGAGAGACAGGGGGTTCTCTCTGGAAACACCATATATTTT.

Points on this clone: Other nucleotide sequences in the sample specify the same CDR3. Here the CDR3 reads CASSMGARGYTF. The CDR3 DNA is TGTGCCAGTAGTATGGGGGCGCGGGGCTACACCTTC. V and J are TRBV19 and TRBJ1-2; D possibly corresponds to TRBD1 (6 bases). Trimming took 3 bases from V and 8 from J, leaving 10 bases between them. In germline, CDR1 is LNHDA, CDR2 SQIVND (reference sequence). The CDR3 totals 12 residues. Full variable domain (missing parts from reference TRBV19 and TRBJ1-2): DGGITQSPKYLFRKEGQNVTLSCEQNLNHDAMYWYRQDPGQGLRLIYYSQIVNDFQKGDIAEGYSVSREKKESFPLTVTSAQKNPTAFYLCASSMGARGYTFGSGTRLTVV.

This chain joins TRBV25-1 and TRBJ1-1; 12 positions agree with TRBD1. The germline V gene encodes CDR1 MGHDK and CDR2 SYGVNS. This CDR3 spans 16 amino acids. V trimming: 7 bases; J trimming: 10 bases; junction bases outside the gene matches: 16. CDR3 sequence reads: CASTRPGGTGGRGAFF. Written as DNA, the CDR3 is TGTGCCAGCACCCGCCCGGGAGGGACAGGGGGCCGGGGAGCTTTCTTT.